This TCR beta chain was recovered during a study of shared clonotypes between healthy human individuals (dated by TCRdb to about 2020). Describing the broader study: The cohort included three men and a couple of women between 18 and 49 years of age. Per donor, three plates each were used for CD4 naive and CD4 memory, two for CD8 naive, and one for CD8 memory. Blood TCR repertoires of five healthy adults were deeply sequenced to estimate repertoire size and the extent of clonotype sharing between individuals. Different laboratories and diverse techniques were used to prepare libraries and sequence TCR repertoires, to increase sequencing depth and limit assay-specific biases. Per donor, leukapheresis produced somewhere between about 0.94 and 9 billion PBMCs.

TCR CDR3 regions were amplified from genomic DNA by multiplex PCR using the deep immunoSEQ assay. Genomic DNA extracted from each cell subset was distributed evenly over all wells of several immunoSEQ 96-well plates, and each plate served as one replicate. For sorted subsets, about 200 ng genomic DNA, equal to some 28,000 T cell genomes, was loaded into each replicate PCR. The purified libraries were quantified using a Qubit 3.0 fluorometer, sized with a Bioanalyzer 2100, and then quantified again using the KAPA Library Quantification kit. A separate single-read 150-cycle Illumina NextSeq 550 flow cell was used to sequence each immunoSEQ 96-well plate. Regarding the original processing steps: Because only junctional sequences without quality scores were contained in the immunoSEQ output, filtering matching that applied to full-length reads could not be performed. To assign V/J genes and CDR3, sequences were annotated using PyIR, a Python wrapper for IgBLAST v1.9, with IMGT germline references. Reads were removed for weak V/J assignments (E-value above 1e-6), missing CDR3, stop codons, out-of-frame junctions, or ambiguous translated residues. V3J clonotypes were defined by identical inferred V gene, J gene, and CDR3 amino acid sequence. Percentage overlap between repertoires was calculated by dividing the number of shared unique clonotypes by the size of the smaller repertoire. RTK rarefaction, the Chao1 estimator, and Recon v2.1 estimates of unobserved clonotypes were used to assess repertoire richness. For all TCRbeta clonotypes obtained by the gDNA method from a handful of donors, generation probabilities were computed with OLGA. TCRdb provides this immuneACCESS table in a form limited to in-frame rearrangements. Some clones are lacking; in checked studies, under half of them reflect an unresolved V gene, and why the rest are absent is not known. The V and J calls and clone size were taken over from that table, and D and trimming were inferred from the DNA. In this sample the table shows around 2.1 million clones, 95% of which occur a single time. Around 0.13% of the sample goes to the ten largest clones.

Broad study findings and their caveats: Clonotypes shared by all four sorted-subset donors showed higher generation probabilities than non-shared clonotypes. Around 5.4% of naive CD4, 3% to 4% of naive CD8, approximately 2% of memory CD4, and 0.4% of memory CD8 clonotypes were shared across several donors. Even with the large sequencing depth, rarefaction of the sorted-subset datasets indicated that sequencing was incomplete. Only blood was sampled, and tissue TCR repertoires likely differ from those in blood. Estimated clonotype richness was generally larger for naive than for memory subsets. Based on pairwise subsampling, the degree of clonotype sharing among donors was expected to be affected by sequencing depth. The small number of donors limited the genetic and exposure-history diversity represented.

Healthy HIV-negative adults with no recently reported acute infections or vaccinations were included as donors. Only Caucasian adults living in Nashville, Tennessee, USA were represented among the donors. CD4+ T cells were enriched by magnetic negative selection, after which naive cells were positively selected on CD45RA and the negative fraction was taken as the memory subset. Blood was obtained by leukapheresis, after which PBMCs were separated by Ficoll-Histopaque density gradient centrifugation and cryopreserved in liquid nitrogen vapor phase. Analytical flow cytometry was used to check the purity and quantity of each magnetically sorted T cell population. From each sorted fraction, genomic DNA was isolated and quantified by UV absorbance on a Nanodrop 2000c. A word on this clone: Its antigen target is currently unknown. There are no base qualities to consult, and no much larger clone falls within one base.

From cysteine to phenylalanine, the CDR3 is 16 amino acids long. Of all the DNA, just the CDR3 is kept, 48 bases in frame from base 1. Rearrangement joined TRBV21-1 to TRBJ1-2; TRBD1 was called by the table and not checked on the DNA. TRBV21-1 is a recognized pseudogene. The sample consisted of naive CD4+ T cells sorted from blood. According to the study, the label for this sample's cell subset or site signals: CD45RA+ positively selected. The clonotype was recovered from a man younger than 35 in good health. This receptor has the CDR3 CASSNKTGSGNYGYTF. The DNA reads as follows: TGTGCCAGCAGCAACAAAACAGGGTCGGGAAACTATGGCTACACCTTC.